This passage covers 3 T cell receptor beta chains from one sample sequenced in a study of blood T cell repertoires in COVID-19. TCRdb's table, derived via immunoSEQ multiplex PCR, lists solely in-frame clones and lacks some. The sample lists about 180,000 clones, 84% occurring once. Input material: PBMCs or T cells enriched from blood (not recorded which). These receptor sequences come from a man aged 50-60 years who had recovered from COVID-19.

The chain couples TRBV5-1 to TRBJ2-7, with 9 positions matching TRBD1. V gave up 1 base and J gave up 2 bases; unmatched junction bases: 4. The CDR3 is made up of 15 amino acids. The germline CDR1 and CDR2 sequences are SGHRS and YFSETQ. CDR3 region: CASSLSGQGTYEQYF. The CDR3 DNA reads TGCGCCAGCAGCTTGTCCGGACAGGGGACCTACGAGCAGTACTTC.

The count of this clone is one. This chain links TRBV3-1 (or the pseudogene TRBV3-2) with TRBJ1-1; possibly TRBD1 for D (5 bases). CDR3 length: 14 amino acids. Trimming took off 1 base at V and 5 bases at J, with 11 bases between the two ends. Germline values: CDR1 LGHDT, CDR2 YNNKEL (reference sequence). For the CDR3, the DNA is TGTGCCAGCAGCCAAGTCGGTAAGGGGACTGAAGCTTTCTTT. This translates into CASSQVGKGTEAFF.

The V gene is TRBV6-5, the J gene TRBJ1-1; TRBD1 aligns across 11 bases. There are 15 residues in the CDR3. Looked up from germline, CDR1 is MNHEY and CDR2 is SVGAGI. V was clipped by 6 bases and J by 1 base; unmatched bases: 4. In DNA, the CDR3 is TGTGCCAGCAGGAGGGGACAGGGGGAGAACACTGAAGCTTTCTTT. Its protein is CASRRGQGENTEAFF.